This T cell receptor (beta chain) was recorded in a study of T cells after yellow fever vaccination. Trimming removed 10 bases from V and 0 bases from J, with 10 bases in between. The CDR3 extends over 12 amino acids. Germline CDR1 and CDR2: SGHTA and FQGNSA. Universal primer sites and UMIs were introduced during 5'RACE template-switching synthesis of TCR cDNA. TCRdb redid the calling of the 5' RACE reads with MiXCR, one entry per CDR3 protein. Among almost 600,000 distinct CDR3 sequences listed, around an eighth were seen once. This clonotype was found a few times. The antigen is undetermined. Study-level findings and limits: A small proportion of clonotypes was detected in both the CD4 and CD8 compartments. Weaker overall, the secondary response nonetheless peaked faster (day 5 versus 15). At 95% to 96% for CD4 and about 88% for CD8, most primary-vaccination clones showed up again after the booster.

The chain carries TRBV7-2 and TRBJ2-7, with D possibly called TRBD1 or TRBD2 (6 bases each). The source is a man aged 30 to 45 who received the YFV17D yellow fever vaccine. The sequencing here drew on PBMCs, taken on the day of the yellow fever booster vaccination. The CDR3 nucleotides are TGTGCCACGAGGGGGGCCTCCTACGAGCAGTACTTC. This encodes CATRGASYEQYF. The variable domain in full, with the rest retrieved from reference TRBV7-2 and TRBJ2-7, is GAGVSQSPSNKVTEKGKDVELRCDPISGHTALYWYRQSLGQGLEFLIYFQGNSAPDKSGLPSDRFSAERTGGSVSTLTIQRTQQEDSAVYLCATRGASYEQYFGPGTRLTVT.